This TCR beta chain is from a study of blood T cells in healthy people across ages. There are 16 residues in the CDR3. Germline V gene sequence: CDR1 LGHNA, CDR2 YSLEER. The V and J ends lost 0 bases and 0 bases respectively, with 12 bases between them. Healthy Caucasian individuals from Russia aged 6 to 90 served as donors. Per sample, no less than 5 micrograms of total RNA were extracted. This clonotype was recorded many times. The use of a sample-barcoded 5' primer and a J-beta primer mix characterized a second PCR of about 6 to 11 cycles. Each CDR3 protein gets one entry after TCRdb re-called the 5' RACE reads with MiXCR. This sample has 750,000 to 1,000,000 distinct CDR3 sequences; roughly 29% occur once, and the top ten carry approximately 10%. The data also belong to a second study, concerning T cells of mothers and their children.

The sequenced material came from blood. This clonotype was obtained from a woman aged 40 to 50 in good health. The chain couples TRBV4-3 to TRBJ2-7; unclear D gene. The CDR3 here is CASSQDSGTPSYEQYF. DNA for the CDR3: TGCGCCAGCAGCCAAGATTCAGGTACCCCCTCCTACGAGCAGTACTTC.